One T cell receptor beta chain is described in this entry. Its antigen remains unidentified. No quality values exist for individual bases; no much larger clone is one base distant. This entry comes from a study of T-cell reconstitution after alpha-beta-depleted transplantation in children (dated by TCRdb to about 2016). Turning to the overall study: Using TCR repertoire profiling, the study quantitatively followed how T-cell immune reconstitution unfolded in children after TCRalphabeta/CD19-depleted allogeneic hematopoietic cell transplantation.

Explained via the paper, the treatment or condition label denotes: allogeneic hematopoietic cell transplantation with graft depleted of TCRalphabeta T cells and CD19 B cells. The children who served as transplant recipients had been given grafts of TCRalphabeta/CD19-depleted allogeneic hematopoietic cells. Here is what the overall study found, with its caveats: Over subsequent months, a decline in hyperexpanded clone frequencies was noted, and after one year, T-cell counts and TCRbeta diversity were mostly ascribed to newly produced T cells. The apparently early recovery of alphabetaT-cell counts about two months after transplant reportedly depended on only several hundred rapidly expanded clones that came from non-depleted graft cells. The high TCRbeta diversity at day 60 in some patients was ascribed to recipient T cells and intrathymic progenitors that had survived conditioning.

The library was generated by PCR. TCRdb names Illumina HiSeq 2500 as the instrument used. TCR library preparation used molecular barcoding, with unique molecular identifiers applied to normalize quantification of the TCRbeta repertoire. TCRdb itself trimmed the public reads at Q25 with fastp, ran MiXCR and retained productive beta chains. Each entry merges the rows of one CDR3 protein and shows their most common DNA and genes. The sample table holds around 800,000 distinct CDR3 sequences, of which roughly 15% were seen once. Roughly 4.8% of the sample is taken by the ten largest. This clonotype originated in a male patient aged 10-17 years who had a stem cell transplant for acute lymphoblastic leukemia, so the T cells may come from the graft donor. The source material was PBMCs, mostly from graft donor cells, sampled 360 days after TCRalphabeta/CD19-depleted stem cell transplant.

DNA sequence: TGTGCCAGCAGCTTAGCGCTAGCGGGAAAAACAGATACGCAGTATTTT. Translation gives CASSLALAGKTDTQYF. This chain joins TRBV7-9 to TRBJ2-3; 9 bases in the junction line up with TRBD2. From the cysteine through the phenylalanine, the CDR3 covers 16 amino acids. Just CDR3 DNA is preserved here, 48 bases in frame from base 1. The germline V gene (reference sequence) sets CDR1 to SEHNR and CDR2 to FQNEAQ. From V the trimming removes 0 bases and from J it removes 3 bases, while the gene matches leave 4 bases of the junction unaccounted for.